This T cell receptor beta chain derives from a study of T cells in Graves' hyperthyroidism and ophthalmopathy. Amplification of TCR beta CDR3 regions was performed using RNA transcripts as template. HTBI primers were used for first-round RT-PCR of the TCR CDR3. TCRdb used MiXCR to reprocess the multiplex PCR reads, holding one entry per CDR3 protein. The sample includes 550,000 to 800,000 distinct CDR3 sequences, 16% seen only once; the top ten take under 10%. This CDR3 has 17 residues. The ends lost 5 bases at V and 4 bases at J; junction bases unmatched: 9. This clonotype was observed at least ten times.

The rearrangement joins TRBV12-3 or TRBV12-4 to TRBJ2-1, with TRBD2 matching 12 bases. Sequencing input: blood. The TCR originated in a man younger than 30 with Graves' hyperthyroidism. Here the CDR3 DNA reads TGTGCCAGCAGTCTGACTAGCGGGGGCCCTCTATACAATGAGCAGTTCTTC. This codes for CASSLTSGGPLYNEQFF.